Listed here is a single TCR beta chain. What antigen it recognizes has not been identified. No quality values exist for individual bases; no much larger clone is one base distant. This sample stems from a study of blood T cell repertoires in COVID-19 (TCRdb year 2020). About the investigation overall: Recovered participants in ImmuneRACE Cohort 3 were defined as having two consecutive negative NP/OP PCR tests, clearance from a healthcare professional, or resolution of symptoms. Where HLA class I and class II types were available, the types were taken from metadata supplied by the sample provider, not from assay-based typing. The material from the prospective study consisted of cDNA or gDNA derived from T cells, B-cell-depleted T cells, or PBMCs. Collaborator samples came from the United States, Italy and Spain and covered acute and convalescent phases of COVID-19. A de-identified subject ID, COVID-19 status, age in years and sex were almost always included in the sample metadata. A freely available public database, intended as a resource for researchers studying the immune response to SARS-CoV-2, is where the repertoires were released. Samples were obtained from the ongoing ImmuneRACE study (first 160 participants) and from 1,000 to 1,500 subjects provided by 6 global collaborators. The dataset comprised deeply sampled blood TCRbeta repertoires from subjects exposed to, actively infected with, or recovered from COVID-19.

TCRbeta CDR3 regions were amplified from genomic DNA using the immunoSEQ Assay, a bias-controlled multiplex PCR. As for how the authors treated the data: The number of nucleated cells in each sample was estimated from the amplification of reference gene primers within the assay. Sequence reads were collapsed and filtered to measure the absolute abundance of every unique TCRbeta CDR3 rearrangement. For each sample, productive Simpson clonality was calculated by taking the square root of Simpson's diversity index across productive rearrangements. TCRdb retrieved this table from immuneACCESS and kept in-frame rearrangements only. Not all clones are present; in checked studies, unresolved V genes account for under half, and no reason is known for the remainder. From that table come the V and J calls and clone size; the DNA was used to work out D and trimming. For this sample the table gives under 200,000 clones, of which 79% were detected only once. Under 20% of the sample rests with the top ten.

CDR1 and CDR2 are read off the germline V gene as MDHEN and SYDVKM. Its CDR3 holds 14 amino acids, cysteine through phenylalanine. CDR3 DNA is the only sequence kept; it has 42 bases, read in frame from the first base. Trimming removed 7 bases from V and 1 base from J; the gene matches leave 6 bases unexplained. In the prospective study, participants were about 18 to 89 years old, resided in under 30 geographic areas of the United States, and were enrolled through a virtual design. In the prospective study, cohorts were assigned on the basis of participant-reported clinical history obtained from a screening survey and a study questionnaire. Mobile phlebotomists in the prospective study collected whole blood, serum and a nasopharyngeal or oropharyngeal swab from every participant. Participants in the prospective study had the option to provide additional blood draws and questionnaires over a roughly 2-month period. Before DNA extraction, prospective study blood samples were shipped either frozen or at room temperature.

Study-wide conclusions, independent of this receptor: Clinical and demographic metadata were provided uncurated, with the amount varying by source and participant.

Specimen: PBMCs or T cells enriched from blood (not recorded which). The chain couples TRBV28 to TRBJ1-1; 7 bases in the middle match TRBD1. The clonotype originates from an older woman in a cohort exposed to, infected with or recovered from COVID-19 (not recorded which). This receptor has the CDR3 CASILQGGNTEAFF. The DNA sequence is as follows: TGTGCCAGCATCCTCCAGGGGGGGAACACTGAAGCTTTCTTT.